Each of the 27 T cell receptor beta chains below was sequenced from the same sample in a study of Ad26.COV2.S vaccination and SARS-CoV-2 variants. This table comes from immunoSEQ multiplex PCR, and its TCRdb copy is limited to in-frame clones, with some not included. The table records hundreds of thousands of clones, 90% to 95% of them present only once. Source: peripheral blood, taken after recovery from COVID-19. The receptors stem from a human donor who had recovered from COVID-19.

This chain connects TRBV28 to TRBJ1-1, with a weak D call TRBD1 (5 bases). Trimming removed 8 bases at V and 4 bases at J, with 14 bases between. This CDR3 is built from 13 residues. Per the germline V gene, CDR1 is MDHEN and CDR2 is SYDVKM. CDR3 sequence reads: CASLTGGVTEAFF. The CDR3 coding sequence is TGTGCCAGCCTTACCGGGGGTGTCACTGAAGCTTTCTTT.

V and J are TRBV27 and TRBJ1-5; D remains unclear. Germline CDR1 and CDR2: MNHEY and SMNVEV (reference sequence). This CDR3 is built from 16 residues. With 0 bases removed from V and 0 bases from J, the gap between germline ends came to 9 bases. This CDR3 reads CASSLSGSHSNQPQHF. CDR3 DNA sequence: TGTGCCAGCAGTTTATCCGGCAGTCATAGCAATCAGCCCCAGCATTTT.

The rearrangement links TRBV2 to TRBJ2-7; 12 nucleotides agree with TRBD2. The CDR3 is 14 amino acids. CDR1 is SNHLY, CDR2 FYNNEI, per germline. The V and J ends lost 10 bases and 5 bases, in that order; junction bases with no gene match: 9. Written as DNA, the CDR3 is TGTGCCACTCAAGCTAGCGGGGGGGCCCACGAGCAGTACTTC. This translates into CATQASGGAHEQYF. Full variable domain (outside the CDR3, taken from reference TRBV2 and TRBJ2-7): EPEVTQTPSHQVTQMGQEVILRCVPISNHLYFYWYRQILGQKVEFLVSFYNNEISEKSEIFDDQFSVERPDGSNFTLKIRSTKLEDSAMYFCATQASGGAHEQYFGPGTRLTVT.

This rearrangement joins TRBV10-3 to TRBJ1-2; D call uncertain. The CDR3 totals 14 residues. Germline V gives CDR1 ENHRY, CDR2 SYGVKD. V gave up 3 bases and J gave up 13 bases, with 21 bases separating them. The CDR3 protein is CAISDANQALSGTF. Here the CDR3 DNA reads TGTGCCATCAGTGACGCTAACCAAGCCTTATCGGGCACCTTC.

The chain joins TRBV7-9 to TRBJ1-4; D is possibly TRBD1 (5 bases). This CDR3 contains 14 residues. V was trimmed by 5 bases and J by 8 bases, leaving 15 bases between them. Germline V gives CDR1 SEHNR, CDR2 FQNEAQ (reference sequence). This CDR3 is CASSLVQGGEKLFF. The DNA for the CDR3 is TGTGCCAGCAGCCTCGTCCAGGGTGGCGAAAAACTGTTTTTT.

This clone has just one count. This chain uses TRBV10-1 with TRBJ2-7; D remains unclear. The CDR3 is 14 residues long. Trimming removed 6 bases from V and 2 bases from J, with 14 bases in between. Germline V gene data show CDR1 as WNHNN and CDR2 as SYGVQD (reference sequence). DNA of the CDR3: TGCGCCAGCAGCGGAGAGCGCTTCACCTACGAGCAGTACTTC. Its protein is CASSGERFTYEQYF.

The chain joins TRBV11-2 to TRBJ2-1, with 10 bases identical to TRBD2. Germline trimming cut 3 bases from V and 7 bases from J; bases unmatched to any gene: 9. CDR3 size: 16 residues. Germline V lookup: CDR1 SGHAT, CDR2 FQNNGV. In nucleotides, the CDR3 is TGTGCCAGCAGCTTTCAGCGGGGGGGTCGGGGTAATGAGCAGTTCTTC. This encodes CASSFQRGGRGNEQFF.

The V call is TRBV7-2, the J call TRBJ1-4; the D is unclear. Germline V gene lookup returns CDR1 SGHTA and CDR2 FQGNSA. There are 14 residues in the CDR3. V lost 4 bases, J lost 6 bases, and 12 bases lay in between. The CDR3 sequence is CASSSGGRYEKLFF. CDR3 bases: TGTGCCAGCAGCTCAGGAGGACGTTATGAAAAACTGTTTTTT.

This clone appeared a single time. The V gene is TRBV3-1 (or the pseudogene TRBV3-2), the J gene TRBJ2-3; the D gene is possibly TRBD2 (6 bases). The CDR3 covers 18 residues. The germline V gene has CDR1 LGHDT and CDR2 YNNKEL (reference sequence). V lost 4 bases to trimming and J lost 0 bases, with 20 bases between them. CDR3 residues: CASSPPPRDGLSTDTQYF. Here the CDR3 DNA reads TGTGCCAGCAGCCCACCGCCGCGGGACGGCCTTAGCACAGATACGCAGTATTTT.

J is TRBJ2-7 and V is TRBV29-1; D uncertain. The V and J ends lost 0 bases and 4 bases respectively, with 7 bases between them. In germline, CDR1 is SQVTM, CDR2 ANQGSEA. The CDR3 runs 12 residues. This CDR3 reads CSVEDLGYEQYF. The CDR3 coding sequence is TGCAGCGTTGAAGATCTTGGGTACGAGCAGTACTTC.

This clone was seen more than once but under ten times. V usage is TRBV10-3 and J usage is TRBJ1-6; TRBD1 aligns across 10 bases. This CDR3 contains 13 residues. V shed 7 bases, J shed 9 bases, and the junction held 3 bases outside the gene matches. Germline V gene data show CDR1 as ENHRY and CDR2 as SYGVKD. The CDR3 loop reads CAIKGTGVSPLHF. CDR3 in DNA: TGTGCCATCAAGGGGACAGGGGTTTCACCCCTCCACTTT.

The genes are TRBV7-2 and TRBJ2-1; D remains ambiguous. Per germline, CDR1 SGHTA and CDR2 FQGNSA. The CDR3 contains 17 residues. V lost 1 base to trimming and J lost 1 base, with 14 bases between them. CDR3 sequence reads: CASSLDPRFRSYNEQFF. The DNA of the CDR3 is TGTGCCAGCAGCTTAGACCCCAGGTTTCGGTCCTACAATGAGCAGTTCTTC.

The chain recombines TRBV4-2 with TRBJ2-3, with 11 bases aligning to TRBD1. CDR3 length: 16 amino acids. CDR1 and CDR2 from the germline V gene are LGHNA and YNFKEQ. The junction had 3 bases not matched to a gene; V was cut back by 1 base and J by 3 bases. DNA of the CDR3: TGTGCCAGCAGCCAAGGAGGGGACAGGGGGACAGATACGCAGTATTTT. Protein: CASSQGGDRGTDTQYF.

This rearrangement joins TRBV27 to TRBJ2-1; 11 bases are shared with TRBD2. The trim removed 2 bases at V and 4 bases at J, leaving 7 bases unmatched. Germline V gene data show CDR1 as MNHEY and CDR2 as SMNVEV (reference sequence). The CDR3 sequence is 17 residues long. CDR3 loop: CASSLRLAGGIYNEQFF. DNA of the CDR3: TGTGCCAGCAGTTTACGGCTAGCGGGGGGCATTTACAATGAGCAGTTCTTC.

The chain combines TRBV29-1 with TRBJ1-2; D uncertain. The germline V gene has CDR1 SQVTM and CDR2 ANQGSEA. This CDR3 has 13 amino acids. Trimming pared 0 bases from V and 5 bases from J, leaving 10 bases between. CDR3 sequence (DNA): TGCAGCGTTGAAGACTCGACGGAGTATGGCTACACCTTC. This translates into CSVEDSTEYGYTF. The full variable domain, completed using reference TRBV29-1 and TRBJ1-2, is SAVISQKPSRDICQRGTSLTIQCQVDSQVTMMFWYRQQPGQSLTLIATANQGSEATYESGFVIDKFPISRPNLTFSTLTVSNMSPEDSSIYLCSVEDSTEYGYTFGSGTRLTVV.

The chain couples TRBV7-9 to TRBJ2-5; the match to TRBD2 covers 14 bases. The V gene end was trimmed by 3 bases and the J gene end by 2 bases; junction bases not matched to a gene: 2. Germline assignment: CDR1 SEHNR and CDR2 FQNEAQ (reference sequence). The CDR3 is 16 residues long. The CDR3 loop reads CASSLGTSGGQETQYF. CDR3 in DNA: TGTGCCAGCAGCTTGGGGACTAGCGGGGGACAAGAGACCCAGTACTTC.

The chain links TRBV7-2 to TRBJ1-4; tentative D call: TRBD1 (5 bases). Germline CDR1 is SGHTA and CDR2 is FQGNSA. This CDR3 has 15 amino acids. The V end lost 2 bases, the J end lost 4 bases, and 11 bases lay between the germline ends. The CDR3 DNA sequence: TGTGCCAGCAGCTTAACAGGAGCTCGTAATGAAAAACTGTTTTTT. It is translated as CASSLTGARNEKLFF.

The chain employs TRBV10-1 and TRBJ2-2, with D perhaps TRBD1 (5 bases). V gave up 6 bases and J gave up 5 bases, with 13 bases separating them. CDR3 length equals 14 residues. Looked up from germline, CDR1 is WNHNN and CDR2 is SYGVQD (reference sequence). In nucleotides, the CDR3 is TGCGCCAGCAGCCCTCTACGGACAACCGGGGAGCTGTTTTTT. Translated, it gives CASSPLRTTGELFF.

The V gene is TRBV5-1, the J gene TRBJ1-3; 7 bases fit TRBD1. CDR1 is SGHRS, CDR2 YFSETQ, per germline. This CDR3 is 19 amino acids long. The V segment lost 0 bases and the J segment 0 bases; nucleotides outside the gene matches: 12. CDR3 residues: CASSLDYPDRTSSGNTIYF. The DNA of the CDR3 is TGCGCCAGCAGCTTGGATTACCCGGACAGGACCAGCTCTGGAAACACCATATATTTT.

V gene TRBV19 combines with J gene TRBJ2-1; 10 bases match TRBD2. V lost 2 bases, J lost 2 bases, and 3 bases stayed unmatched. The CDR3 covers 16 residues. Germline CDR1 and CDR2: LNHDA and SQIVND (reference sequence). The chain's CDR3 is CASSILTSGAYNEQFF. The DNA of the CDR3 is TGTGCCAGTAGTATATTAACTAGCGGGGCCTACAATGAGCAGTTCTTC.

J is TRBJ1-2 and V is TRBV5-4, with a tentative D call TRBD1 (5 bases). This CDR3 has 11 residues. V dropped 4 bases and J dropped 8 bases, with 9 bases sitting between them. The germline CDR1 and CDR2 sequences are SGHNT and YYREEE (reference sequence). The CDR3 coding sequence is TGTGCCAGCAGCGGGGCGGAAGGCTACACCTTC. Translating it yields CASSGAEGYTF.

The gene calls are TRBV5-8 and TRBJ1-2, with D hard to call. CDR1 and CDR2 (germline): SGHTS, YDEGEE. V lost 5 bases, J lost 8 bases, and 13 bases lay in between. CDR3 length equals 12 residues. The CDR3 here is CASSSQWRGYTF. CDR3 nucleotide sequence: TGTGCCAGCAGTTCTCAGTGGCGGGGCTACACCTTC.

The DNA for the CDR3 is TGCGCCAGCAGCCAATCTGGGACTAGCGGGGGAGAGACCCAGTACTTC. It codes for CASSQSGTSGGETQYF. V gene TRBV4-1 combines with J gene TRBJ2-5; 14 bases match TRBD2. The J segment lost 4 bases and the V segment lost 2 bases, leaving 3 bases of the junction unmatched. In germline, CDR1 is MGHRA, CDR2 YSYEKL. The CDR3 spans 16 residues.

The CDR3: CASRLRGSGPEKLFF. For the CDR3, the DNA is TGTGCCAGCAGGTTAAGAGGAAGCGGGCCTGAAAAACTGTTTTTT. The rearrangement joins TRBV6-5 to TRBJ1-4, with D unclear. The CDR3 covers 15 residues. Deletions cut 6 bases from V and 7 bases from J, with 18 bases between. Germline V CDR1 and CDR2: MNHEY, SVGAGI.

The rearrangement links TRBV27 to TRBJ1-2, with D possibly TRBD1 on 5 matching bases. Germline CDR1 is MNHEY and CDR2 is SMNVEV (reference sequence). Trimming removed 2 bases at V and 5 bases at J, with 12 bases between. This CDR3 region has 14 residues. This CDR3 is CASSLTPGPYGYTF. The CDR3 nucleotides are TGTGCCAGCAGTTTAACTCCGGGGCCATATGGCTACACCTTC.

This chain links TRBV13 with TRBJ1-5; D unresolved. CDR3 size: 14 residues. Germline-derived CDR1 and CDR2 are PRHDT and FYEKMQ (reference sequence). The V and J ends lost 0 bases and 6 bases respectively, with 9 bases between them. The CDR3 coding sequence is TGTGCCAGCAGCTTAGGTCGAGGTTCTCAGCCCCAGCATTTT. Translating it yields CASSLGRGSQPQHF.

The chain combines TRBV10-1 with TRBJ2-7; D may be TRBD1 or TRBD2 (5 bases each). This CDR3 spans 14 amino acids. Germline CDR1 and CDR2: WNHNN and SYGVQD (reference sequence). Trimming removed 4 bases at V and 2 bases at J, with 12 bases between. DNA of the CDR3: TGCGCCAGCAGTGCAGAGGGGCTTCCCTACGAGCAGTACTTC. It specifies CASSAEGLPYEQYF.